This TCR beta chain is from a study of Tregs in tolerant kidney transplant recipients. The CDR3 spans 16 residues. V dropped 5 bases and J dropped 0; count of bases not matched to a gene: 10. Germline CDR1 is SEHNR and CDR2 is FQNEAQ (reference sequence). Assay: immunoSEQ multiplex PCR; the TCRdb copy retains only in-frame clones and omits some. Among 240,000 or so clones listed, around 81% were seen once. This clone has a single count. This clonotype was obtained from a human donor in good health. The sequenced material came from CD4+ T cells from blood. The V call is TRBV7-9, the J call TRBJ2-7, with 7 bases matching TRBD2. The CDR3 here is CASSPLSGLFSYEQYF. The CDR3 DNA sequence: TGTGCCAGCAGCCCCCTTAGCGGGTTGTTCTCCTACGAGCAGTACTTC.